This T cell receptor beta chain was recovered during a study of shared clonotypes between healthy human individuals. V was clipped by 3 bases and J by 4 bases; unmatched bases: 8. CDR1 and CDR2 (germline): MNHEY, SMNVEV (reference sequence). The CDR3 loop spans 17 amino acids. Study-wide findings and caveats: Represented diversity, genetic and exposure-history alike, was limited by few donors.

Ten immunoSEQ deep assay plates were used by the authors to sequence unsorted PBMC DNA. Measured with immunoSEQ multiplex PCR; TCRdb has only the in-frame clones, and not every one. Of 450,000 to 600,000 clones in the sample, around 80% were seen once. On this clone itself: Its antigen is not identified.

The sample was PBMCs. This rearrangement joins TRBV27 to TRBJ2-7; 14 bases are a match to TRBD2. This receptor was obtained from a woman aged 40-49 years in good health. Some clones in this sample may be carry-over from other donors' samples. CDR3 DNA: TGTGCCAGCAGTTTCCGCGGACTAGCGGGAGGAGTGTACGAGCAGTACTTC. Its protein is CASSFRGLAGGVYEQYF.